A selection of T cell receptor beta chains follows, all from one sample in a study of blood T cell repertoires in COVID-19. The assay was immunoSEQ multiplex PCR, and TCRdb's table has in-frame clones only and misses some. The sample records around 110,000 clones, about 83% being singletons. Specimen: PBMCs or T cells enriched from blood (not recorded which). The receptor set was obtained from a young woman who had recovered from COVID-19. CDR3s include the opening cysteine and the closing phenylalanine or tryptophan. The D gene is left open where the match is weak. Some rows have no size entry. The others give once, few or many, or a class for an expanded clone.

V gene	clone size	CDR3 length	D gene	J gene	CDR3 DNA	CDR3 protein
TRBV28	NA	14	NA	TRBJ2-4	TGTGCCAGCACCCCCCCTCGACAGTTCAACATTCAGTACTTC	CASTPPRQFNIQYF
TRBV7-2	NA	14	NA	TRBJ1-1	TGTGCCAGCAGCTTAGGAGGAGGGAACACTGAAGCTTTCTTT	CASSLGGGNTEAFF
TRBV4-1	NA	15	NA	TRBJ2-7	TGCGCCAGCAGCCAAGAACGGGGTCTTACCTACGAGCAGTACTTC	CASSQERGLTYEQYF
TRBV29-1	once	15	TRBD2	TRBJ2-3	TGCAGCGTTGACTTCGCGGGAGGGCCCGGAGATACGCAGTATTTT	CSVDFAGGPGDTQYF
TRBV5-6	few	14	NA	TRBJ1-3	TGTGCCAGCAGCAAACAGGGTAGAGGAAACACCATATATTTT	CASSKQGRGNTIYF
TRBV29-1	once	13	NA	TRBJ2-7	TGCAGCGCCCTAGGGCAGGGAAATTACGAGCAGTACTTC	CSALGQGNYEQYF
TRBV11-3	NA	14	NA	TRBJ2-7	TGTGCCAGCAGCGTCAGCGGACGCGGGTACGAGCAGTACTTC	CASSVSGRGYEQYF
TRBV25-1	NA	17	NA	TRBJ1-4	TGTGCCAGCAGTGAAAGCTTCGCAGGGACAACTAATGAAAAACTGTTTTTT	CASSESFAGTTNEKLFF
TRBV21-1	NA	14	NA	TRBJ1-5	TGTGCCAGCAGCAAAGCGCAGGGGTTTGTGCCCCAGCATTTT	CASSKAQGFVPQHF
TRBV18	NA	13	NA	TRBJ2-7	TGTGCCAGCTCACCATCCCGCGCCTACGAGCAGTACTTC	CASSPSRAYEQYF
TRBV4-2	NA	16	TRBD1	TRBJ2-7	TGTGCCAGCAGCTCCCGGGACAGGGGGGATGTCTACGAGCAGTACTTC	CASSSRDRGDVYEQYF
TRBV13	NA	15	TRBD2	TRBJ2-7	TGTGCCAGCGGAGCGGGGGACCGTCTCTCCTACGAGCAGTACTTC	CASGAGDRLSYEQYF
TRBV5-8	NA	12	NA	TRBJ2-7	TGTGCCAGCAGCCCAACAGGGTACGAGCAGTACTTC	CASSPTGYEQYF
TRBV29-1	NA	15	TRBD1	TRBJ2-7	TGCAGCGCTGCTACAGACAGGGTATTTTCCTACGAGCAGTACTTC	CSAATDRVFSYEQYF
TRBV20-1	NA	13	NA	TRBJ1-5	TGCAGTGCTAGTCGAGGGCTCAATCAGCCCCAGCATTTT	CSASRGLNQPQHF
TRBV7-6	NA	16	TRBD1	TRBJ2-2	TGTGCCAGCAGCCTGGGACAGGGGGCAATCACCGGGGAGCTGTTTTTT	CASSLGQGAITGELFF
TRBV7-9	NA	14	TRBD2	TRBJ2-7	TGTGCCAGCAGCTTACGAGCGGGAGGTGACGAGCAGTACTTC	CASSLRAGGDEQYF
TRBV18	NA	15	NA	TRBJ2-2	TGTGCCAGCTCACCACGTCCACCCGGGGCCGGGGAGCTGTTTTTT	CASSPRPPGAGELFF
TRBV7-8	NA	15	TRBD1	TRBJ1-2	TGTGCCAGCAGCTTAGCTAGACAGGGCTACTATGGCTACACCTTC	CASSLARQGYYGYTF
TRBV11-2	NA	13	NA	TRBJ2-3	TGTGCCAGCAGCCCCCGGACAGCACGTACGCAGTATTTT	CASSPRTARTQYF
TRBV19	NA	17	TRBD2	TRBJ2-3	TGTGCCAGTAGCCCCCCCGCTAGCGGCTATACGGCAGATACGCAGTATTTT	CASSPPASGYTADTQYF
TRBV10-2	NA	14	TRBD1	TRBJ1-2	TGCGCCAGCAGTGAGTCGACAGGGGGAGGGGGCTACACCTTC	CASSESTGGGGYTF
TRBV4-2	NA	16	TRBD1	TRBJ2-1	TGTGCCAGCAGCTCGGGACAGGGGGCATCCTACAATGAGCAGTTCTTC	CASSSGQGASYNEQFF
TRBV24-1	NA	15	NA	TRBJ2-3	TGTGCCACCAGTAGCGGGTCCTATATCACAGATACGCAGTATTTT	CATSSGSYITDTQYF
TRBV30	NA	15	NA	TRBJ2-6	TGTGCCTGGAGTCGGTTGGGCAATGGGGCCAACGTCCTGACTTTC	CAWSRLGNGANVLTF
TRBV7-9	once	13	TRBD1	TRBJ1-2	TGTGCCAGCAGCGTTGGGACAGGGAGTGGCTACACCTTC	CASSVGTGSGYTF
TRBV3-1/TRBV3-2	NA	16	TRBD1	TRBJ2-3	TGTGCCAGCAGCCCCAAAAGGGGACAGGTCCCAGATACGCAGTATTTT	CASSPKRGQVPDTQYF
TRBV6-5	NA	16	NA	TRBJ2-7	TGTGCCAGCAGTTACTCGAGGCGGCAGGGAGGCTACGAGCAGTACTTC	CASSYSRRQGGYEQYF
TRBV4-3	NA	15	TRBD2	TRBJ2-3	TGCGCCAGCAGCCAACTTAGCGGGAGGGTCGGTACGCAGTATTTT	CASSQLSGRVGTQYF
TRBV7-9	NA	14	TRBD2	TRBJ2-1	TGTGCCAGCAGCTTGACTAGCACCGGCAATGAGCAGTTCTTC	CASSLTSTGNEQFF
TRBV6-5	NA	12	TRBD1	TRBJ1-2	TGTGCCAGTCAGGGGGCTAACTATGGCTACACCTTC	CASQGANYGYTF
TRBV28	NA	12	NA	TRBJ1-5	TGTGCCAGCACCTATAGCAATCAGCCCCAGCATTTT	CASTYSNQPQHF
TRBV14	NA	15	NA	TRBJ2-3	TGTGCCAGCAGCCCCCTGACTAGTAGAACAGATACGCAGTATTTT	CASSPLTSRTDTQYF
TRBV5-1	NA	15	NA	TRBJ1-4	TGCGCCAGCAGCTTGGCGGGGGCAACTAATGAAAAACTGTTTTTT	CASSLAGATNEKLFF
TRBV28	NA	14	NA	TRBJ1-3	TGTGCCAGCAGTTCACCAGGCTCTGGAAACACCATATATTTT	CASSSPGSGNTIYF
TRBV4-1	NA	15	NA	TRBJ1-1	TGCGCCAGCAGCAACCGACAGATGGCTAACACTGAAGCTTTCTTT	CASSNRQMANTEAFF
TRBV6-2/TRBV6-3	NA	13	TRBD1	TRBJ1-2	TGTGCCAGCAGTCAGGACAGGGACCGTGGCTACACCTTC	CASSQDRDRGYTF
TRBV29-1	few	12	TRBD1	TRBJ2-3	TGCAGCGTGGATGACAGGGGGGATACGCAGTATTTT	CSVDDRGDTQYF
TRBV10-3	NA	10	NA	TRBJ1-2	TGTGCCATCGGGCAGTATGGCTACACCTTC	CAIGQYGYTF
TRBV4-1	NA	16	NA	TRBJ2-7	TGCGCCAGCAGCCCCGGCGGGTCTAGCGTAACCTACGAGCAGTACTTC	CASSPGGSSVTYEQYF
TRBV18	NA	17	NA	TRBJ1-1	TGTGCCAGCACAGATGGTTTAATGGGGCGCGCATACACTGAAGCTTTCTTT	CASTDGLMGRAYTEAFF
TRBV19	NA	14	NA	TRBJ2-5	TGTGCCAGTAGTAGTCGGGGTGGCCAAGAGACCCAGTACTTC	CASSSRGGQETQYF
TRBV29-1	NA	14	TRBD1	TRBJ2-2	TGCAGCGTGACAGGGGGACGGGGGACCGGGGAGCTGTTTTTT	CSVTGGRGTGELFF
TRBV19	NA	14	NA	TRBJ2-7	TGTGCCAGTAGTTGGAGCGTCGCCTGGGACGAGCAGTACTTC	CASSWSVAWDEQYF
TRBV4-3	NA	15	NA	TRBJ1-1	TGCGCCAGCAGCCACGAGGTCCTGGGGAACACTGAAGCTTTCTTT	CASSHEVLGNTEAFF
TRBV28	NA	18	TRBD2	TRBJ2-3	TGTGCCAGCAGTGGCGCGTCATTAGGGACTAGATTAAGGAGCACGCAGTATTTT	CASSGASLGTRLRSTQYF
TRBV28	NA	15	NA	TRBJ1-5	TGTGCCAGCAGTCCCCAGGGTACTGGCAATCAGCCCCAGCATTTT	CASSPQGTGNQPQHF
TRBV5-4	NA	14	NA	TRBJ2-7	TGTGCCAGCAGCTTGGCAGGGAACAAATACGAGCAGTACTTC	CASSLAGNKYEQYF
TRBV13	NA	18	TRBD2	TRBJ2-2	TGTGCCAGCAGCTTAAGTGGGACTAGCGGACTCAACACCGGGGAGCTGTTTTTT	CASSLSGTSGLNTGELFF
TRBV7-9	NA	15	TRBD2	TRBJ2-7	TGTGCCAGCAGCCTCGGACTAGCGGGAGTAAACGAGCAGTACTTC	CASSLGLAGVNEQYF